This T cell receptor (beta chain) comes out of a study of blood T cell repertoires in COVID-19. There are 15 residues in the CDR3. CDR1 is SGHKS, CDR2 YYEKEE, per germline (reference sequence). V trimming: 0 bases; J trimming: 6 bases; junction bases outside the gene matches: 6. Produced via immunoSEQ multiplex PCR; TCRdb's table is partial and in-frame only. The sample has a few hundred thousand clones; roughly four fifths are singletons. The sequenced sample was PBMCs or T cells enriched from blood (not recorded which). The genes are TRBV5-5 and TRBJ2-3; 8 nucleotides line up with TRBD1. The clonotype comes from a man aged 45-65 years who had recovered from COVID-19. In nucleotides, the CDR3 is TGTGCCAGCAGCTTGGCCGTGGCAGGGGGCGATACGCAGTATTTT. Translated: CASSLAVAGGDTQYF.